This TCR beta chain was identified during a study of T cells after yellow fever vaccination. Findings and caveats of the study: The bulk population could contribute abundant contaminating clonotypes to FACS-sorted repertoires. On re-exposure, the response was weaker but peaked faster, at day 5 versus 15. Across the CD4 and CD8 compartments, a small share of clonotypes was present in both.

The CDR3 is made up of 16 amino acids. Trimming took 2 bases from V and 5 from J, leaving 18 bases between them. Germline CDR1 is SGHTA and CDR2 is FQGNSA. Production of TCR cDNA was by 5'RACE template switching, which also added a universal primer site and UMIs. TCRdb fed the 5' RACE reads into MiXCR, producing one record per CDR3 protein. The table includes 40,000 to 55,000 distinct CDR3 sequences, 6.5% to 8.5% detected once. V usage is TRBV7-2 and J usage is TRBJ2-5; weak D call: TRBD2 (7 bases). The TCR originated in a man aged 18 to 29 who received the YFV17D yellow fever vaccine. Material: CD8+ T cells not binding an NS4B(214-222) dextramer, sorted from PBMCs, obtained about 41 days after the first yellow fever vaccination. The CDR3 DNA reads TGTGCCAGCAGCTTACTTTGGGGGGGGCCCGGGGAGACCCAGTACTTC. It yields the protein CASSLLWGGPGETQYF.